The 2 T cell receptor beta chains below all came from one sample that was sequenced in a study of control samples from healthy donors and cancer patients. Clones were read by immunoSEQ multiplex PCR, and TCRdb kept only the in-frame ones, dropping some. The top ten hold 6.5% to 8.5% of the sample, which has fewer than 85,000 clones, 89% seen once. Source material: blood. The source is a man aged 50-59 years in good health.

The chain employs TRBV4-1 and TRBJ2-7, with 9 bases that match TRBD1. V lost 3 bases, J lost 6 bases, and 12 bases stayed unmatched. The V gene's germline CDR1 is MGHRA and CDR2 YSYEKL. The CDR3 totals 16 residues. This CDR3 is CASSHLGRDREGEQYF. In DNA, the CDR3 is TGCGCCAGCAGCCATTTGGGAAGGGACAGGGAGGGCGAGCAGTACTTC.

The gene calls are TRBV5-1 and TRBJ2-3; D may be TRBD1 (6 bases). V was cut by 2 bases and J by 0 bases, with 7 bases left in between. CDR1 and CDR2 (germline): SGHRS, YFSETQ. The CDR3 is made up of 14 amino acids. The CDR3 here is CASSFGQSTDTQYF. CDR3 nucleotide sequence: TGCGCCAGCAGCTTTGGACAGAGCACAGATACGCAGTATTTT. Full variable domain (rest looked up from reference TRBV5-1 and TRBJ2-3): KAGVTQTPRYLIKTRGQQVTLSCSPISGHRSVSWYQQTPGQGLQFLFEYFSETQRNKGNFPGRFSGRQFSNSRSEMNVSTLELGDSALYLCASSFGQSTDTQYFGPGTRLTVL.